The sequence of this TCR beta chain was determined in a study of T cell responses to AZD1222 COVID-19 vaccine. Points on this clone: What it recognizes is unknown.

TCRdb keeps only in-frame clones here, not all; method: immunoSEQ multiplex PCR. The table lists some 120,000 clones, 70% to 90% of them singletons. Study findings and constraints: The donor group comprised mostly white British people and more females; the analysis possibly underestimated clonal diversity. There were repertoire samples only from the period after the peak T cell response. Across the whole spike, CD4 TCRs peaked at regions 160-218 and 743-854.

Trimming left V 2 bases short and J 4 bases short, with 14 bases between. Germline loops: CDR1 MNHEY, CDR2 SVGEGT. The CDR3 spans 15 residues. The chain has TRBV6-2 or TRBV6-3 and TRBJ1-2; a weak D match, TRBD1 (5 bases). The source is an adult in good health. The sequenced sample was peripheral blood, obtained on day 0 of MenACWY control vaccination. The DNA for the CDR3 is TGTGCCAGCAGTTACCCGGGGACGGAGATCTATGGCTACACCTTC. Translated: CASSYPGTEIYGYTF.